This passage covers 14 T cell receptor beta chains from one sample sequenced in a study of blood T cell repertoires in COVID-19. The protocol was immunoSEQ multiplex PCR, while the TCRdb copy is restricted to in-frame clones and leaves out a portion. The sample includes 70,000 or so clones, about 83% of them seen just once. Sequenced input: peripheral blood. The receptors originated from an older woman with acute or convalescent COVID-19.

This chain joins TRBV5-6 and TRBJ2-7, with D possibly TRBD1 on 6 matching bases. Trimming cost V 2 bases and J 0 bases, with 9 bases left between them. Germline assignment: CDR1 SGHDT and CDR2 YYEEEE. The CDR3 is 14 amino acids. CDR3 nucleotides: TGTGCCAGCAGCTTTACAGGGCCCTCCTACGAGCAGTACTTC. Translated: CASSFTGPSYEQYF.

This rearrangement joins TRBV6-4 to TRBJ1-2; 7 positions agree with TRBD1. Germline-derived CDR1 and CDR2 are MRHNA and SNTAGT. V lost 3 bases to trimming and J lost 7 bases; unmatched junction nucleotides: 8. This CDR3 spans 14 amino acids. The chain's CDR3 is CASSEDRVSGGYTF. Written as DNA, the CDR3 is TGTGCCAGCAGTGAAGACAGGGTCTCGGGTGGCTACACCTTC.

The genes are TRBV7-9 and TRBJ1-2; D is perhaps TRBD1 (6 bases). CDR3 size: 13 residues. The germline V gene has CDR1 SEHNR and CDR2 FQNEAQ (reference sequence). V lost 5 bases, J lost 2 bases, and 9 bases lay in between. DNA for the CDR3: TGTGCCAGCAGCACTACAGGGAACTATGGCTACACCTTC. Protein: CASSTTGNYGYTF.

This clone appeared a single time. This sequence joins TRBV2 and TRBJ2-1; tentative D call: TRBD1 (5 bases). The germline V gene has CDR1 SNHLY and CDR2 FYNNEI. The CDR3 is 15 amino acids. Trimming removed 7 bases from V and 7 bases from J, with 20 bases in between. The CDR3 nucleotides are TGTGCCAGCACCAGCCAGGGTCTTACGGCTAATGAGCAGTTCTTC. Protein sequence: CASTSQGLTANEQFF.

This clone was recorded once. DNA of the CDR3: TGTGCCAGCGCCCAGGGGGATGGGGCCAACGTCCTGACTTTC. Translating it yields CASAQGDGANVLTF. The chain carries TRBV6-5 and TRBJ2-6, with 7 bases identical to TRBD1. The CDR3 is made up of 14 amino acids. Germline values: CDR1 MNHEY, CDR2 SVGAGI. V lost 8 bases to trimming and J lost 3 bases; unmatched junction nucleotides: 4.

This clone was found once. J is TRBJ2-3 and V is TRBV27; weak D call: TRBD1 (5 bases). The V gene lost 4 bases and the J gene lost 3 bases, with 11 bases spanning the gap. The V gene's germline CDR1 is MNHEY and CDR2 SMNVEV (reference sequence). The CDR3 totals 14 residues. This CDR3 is CASSSQGWTDTQYF. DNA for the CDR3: TGTGCCAGCAGTTCTCAGGGTTGGACAGATACGCAGTATTTT.

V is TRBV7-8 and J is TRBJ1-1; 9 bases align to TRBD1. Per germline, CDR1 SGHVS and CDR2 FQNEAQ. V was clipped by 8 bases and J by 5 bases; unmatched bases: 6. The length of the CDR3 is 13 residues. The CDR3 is CASWDRAYTEAFF. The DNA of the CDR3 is TGTGCCAGCTGGGACAGGGCCTATACTGAAGCTTTCTTT.

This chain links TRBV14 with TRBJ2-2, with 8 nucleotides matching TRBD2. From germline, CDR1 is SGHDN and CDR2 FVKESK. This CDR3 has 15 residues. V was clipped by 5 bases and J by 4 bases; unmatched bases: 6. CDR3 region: CASSAGGAITGELFF. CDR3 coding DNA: TGTGCCAGCAGCGCCGGGGGGGCCATCACCGGGGAGCTGTTTTTT.

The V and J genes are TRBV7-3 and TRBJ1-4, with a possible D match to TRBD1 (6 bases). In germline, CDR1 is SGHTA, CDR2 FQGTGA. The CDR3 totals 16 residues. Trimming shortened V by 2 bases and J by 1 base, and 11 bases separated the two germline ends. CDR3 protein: CASSLSLQGTNEKLFF. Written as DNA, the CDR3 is TGTGCCAGCAGCTTATCCTTACAGGGAACTAATGAAAAACTGTTTTTT.

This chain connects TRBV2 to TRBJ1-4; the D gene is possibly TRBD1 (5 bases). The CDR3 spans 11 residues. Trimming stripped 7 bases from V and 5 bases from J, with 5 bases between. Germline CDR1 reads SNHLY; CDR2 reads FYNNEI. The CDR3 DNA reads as TGTGCCAGCACAGGGAATGAAAAACTGTTTTTT. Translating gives CASTGNEKLFF.

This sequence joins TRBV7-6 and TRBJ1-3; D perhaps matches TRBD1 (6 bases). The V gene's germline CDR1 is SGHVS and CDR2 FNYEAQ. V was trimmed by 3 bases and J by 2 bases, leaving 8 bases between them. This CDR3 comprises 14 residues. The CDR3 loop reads CASSLGAAGNTIYF. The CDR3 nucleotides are TGTGCCAGCAGCTTGGGGGCCGCTGGAAACACCATATATTTT.

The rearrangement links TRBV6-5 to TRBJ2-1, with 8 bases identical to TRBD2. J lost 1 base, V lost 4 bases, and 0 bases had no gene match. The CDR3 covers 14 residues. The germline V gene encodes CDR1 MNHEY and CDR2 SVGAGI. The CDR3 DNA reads TGTGCCAGCAGTTCTAGCGGGTCCTACAATGAGCAGTTCTTC. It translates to CASSSSGSYNEQFF.

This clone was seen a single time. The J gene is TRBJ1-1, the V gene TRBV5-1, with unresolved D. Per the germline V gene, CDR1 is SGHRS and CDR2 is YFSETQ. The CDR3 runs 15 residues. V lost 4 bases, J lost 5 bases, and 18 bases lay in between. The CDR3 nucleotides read TGCGCCAGCAGCGCCAACCGCTTCGGAGGGACTGAAGCTTTCTTT. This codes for CASSANRFGGTEAFF.

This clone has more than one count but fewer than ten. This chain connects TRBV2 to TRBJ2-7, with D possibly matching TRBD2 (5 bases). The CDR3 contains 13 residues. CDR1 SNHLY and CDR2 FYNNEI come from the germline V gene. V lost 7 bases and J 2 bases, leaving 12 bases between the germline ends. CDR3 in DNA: TGTGCCAGCAACGACGTCGGGACCTACGAGCAGTACTTC. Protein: CASNDVGTYEQYF.